The T cell receptor beta chain under discussion was sequenced for a study of lymphopenia after photon versus proton radiotherapy. On this clone itself: Its target is unknown.

Only in-frame clones appear in the TCRdb table, and some are missing; sequencing was by immunoSEQ multiplex PCR. Of fewer than 35,000 clones in the sample, 89% were seen once. Overall study results and limits: Photon-treated patients lost naive T cells and TCR diversity; proton-treated stayed stable. Survival link was tested only in deceased patients; proton benefit remains a possibility. Larger post-nadir TCR diversity loss correlated inversely with survival in deceased patients.

After removal of 7 bases from V and 6 bases from J, the junction contained 9 bases not matched to a gene. The germline V gene has CDR1 LNHDA and CDR2 SQIVND (reference sequence). The CDR3 length is 15 residues. The rearrangement links TRBV19 to TRBJ1-4; 9 nucleotides agree with TRBD1. This receptor was identified in a woman between 65 and 79 years old with pancreatic cancer. Some clones in this sample may be carry-over from other donors' samples. The sample was peripheral blood, taken from a patient treated with proton-based radiotherapy. In nucleotides, the CDR3 is TGTGCCAGTACCCTGAGGGGGACAGGGTATGAAAAACTGTTTTTT. Its translation is CASTLRGTGYEKLFF.